Shown below are 31 T cell receptor beta chains from a single sample sequenced in a study of OX40 agonist ivuxolimab in advanced cancers. Data came from immunoSEQ multiplex PCR; TCRdb stores just in-frame clones and leaves some out. The top ten hold 32% of the sample, which has around 29,000 clones, about 76% seen once. The sequencing used CD4+ or CD8+ T cells sorted from blood, collected in a trial of the OX40 agonist ivuxolimab. These receptors were taken from an adult with an advanced solid tumor such as melanoma, head and neck, liver or kidney cancer.

J is TRBJ2-1 and V is TRBV11-3; TRBD2 agrees at 8 bases. Germline-derived CDR1 and CDR2 are SGHNT and YENEEA. This CDR3 has 17 amino acids. Losses at the gene ends were 5 bases for V and 7 bases for J; bases not matched to a gene: 16. The CDR3 region is CASSQFGMREVNNEQFF. The CDR3 DNA follows: TGTGCCAGCAGCCAATTTGGGATGCGGGAGGTGAATAATGAGCAGTTCTTC.

The V call is TRBV16, the J call TRBJ2-3, with TRBD2 matching 8 bases. Germline assignment: CDR1 KGHSY and CDR2 FQNENV. The length of the CDR3 is 18 residues. With 2 bases clipped from V and 1 base from J, the junction kept 11 bases outside the gene matches. Written as DNA, the CDR3 is TGTGCCAGCAGCCAAATTGAACTAGCGGAAGTCCGCACAGATACGCAGTATTTT. Amino acid sequence: CASSQIELAEVRTDTQYF.

This clone turned up a few times. The chain carries TRBV5-1 and TRBJ2-1; D tentatively fits TRBD1 or TRBD2 (5 bases each). The CDR3 covers 13 residues. CDR1 and CDR2 (germline): SGHRS, YFSETQ. Trimming removed 2 bases from V and 7 bases from J, with 10 bases in between. The CDR3 here is CASSFRDGNEQFF. CDR3 coding DNA: TGCGCCAGCAGCTTTAGGGACGGAAATGAGCAGTTCTTC. Using reference TRBV5-1 and TRBJ2-1 for the parts outside the CDR3, the full variable domain is KAGVTQTPRYLIKTRGQQVTLSCSPISGHRSVSWYQQTPGQGLQFLFEYFSETQRNKGNFPGRFSGRQFSNSRSEMNVSTLELGDSALYLCASSFRDGNEQFFGPGTRLTVL.

The chain recombines TRBV30 with TRBJ2-7, with TRBD1 identical over 8 bases. The germline V gene has CDR1 GTSNPN and CDR2 SVGIG (reference sequence). Trimming removed 3 bases from V and 3 bases from J; junction bases left unmatched: 7. The CDR3 runs 14 residues. CDR3 sequence: CAWRRQGLIYEQYF. The CDR3 nucleotides read TGTGCCTGGAGGAGACAGGGGCTGATCTACGAGCAGTACTTC. Based on the CDR3 plus reference TRBV30 and TRBJ2-7, the full variable domain is SQTIHQWPATLVQPVGSPLSLECTVEGTSNPNLYWYRQAAGRGLQLLFYSVGIGQISSEVPQNLSASRPQDRQFILSSKKLLLSDSGFYLCAWRRQGLIYEQYFGPGTRLTVT.

This clone was detected only a few times. The chain uses TRBV28 and TRBJ1-5; 10 positions agree with TRBD1. V trimming: 7 bases; J trimming: 6 bases; junction bases outside the gene matches: 9. CDR3 length: 15 residues. Germline V gives CDR1 MDHEN, CDR2 SYDVKM. The CDR3 DNA follows: TGTGCCAGCACCCAGGACAGGGGGAGTACTCAGCCCCAGCATTTT. This translates into CASTQDRGSTQPQHF.

The chain carries TRBV6-5 and TRBJ2-7, with 7 positions matching TRBD2. The germline V gene encodes CDR1 MNHEY and CDR2 SVGAGI. This CDR3 has 16 amino acids. Germline trimming cut 0 bases from V and 0 bases from J; bases unmatched to any gene: 5. For the CDR3, the DNA is TGTGCCAGCAGTTACTCAGGCCAGCGGGACTCCTACGAGCAGTACTTC. Its protein is CASSYSGQRDSYEQYF.

The chain couples TRBV7-2 to TRBJ2-7, with D maybe TRBD2 (6 bases). Trimming pared 3 bases from V and 4 bases from J, leaving 19 bases between. The germline V gene encodes CDR1 SGHTA and CDR2 FQGNSA. The length of the CDR3 is 16 residues. DNA for the CDR3: TGTGCCAGCAGCTTTAATGGGGAGGAGAACCAATACGAGCAGTACTTC. Translated, it gives CASSFNGEENQYEQYF.

The J gene is TRBJ2-5, the V gene TRBV14; 8 bases are shared with TRBD1. The CDR3 runs to 13 residues. The trim removed 3 bases at V and 5 bases at J, leaving 2 bases unmatched. Germline V lookup: CDR1 SGHDN, CDR2 FVKESK. CDR3 coding DNA: TGTGCCAGCAGCCACTGGACAGGGGAGACCCAGTACTTC. Protein sequence: CASSHWTGETQYF.

This chain connects TRBV5-1 to TRBJ2-7, with D possibly TRBD1 on 6 matching bases. V shed 4 bases and J shed 2 bases, with 16 bases lying between them. This CDR3 is built from 15 residues. Germline V gene lookup returns CDR1 SGHRS and CDR2 YFSETQ. In nucleotides, the CDR3 is TGCGCCAGCAGCATAACGACAGGTATCCCCTACGAGCAGTACTTC. Protein product: CASSITTGIPYEQYF.

This chain connects TRBV9 to TRBJ1-6, with D uncertain. The ends were cut back, 0 bases at V and 9 bases at J, with 7 bases in the middle. The CDR3 covers 13 residues. Germline assignment: CDR1 SGDLS and CDR2 YYNGEE. The CDR3 coding sequence is TGTGCCAGCAGCGTAGAAGGATTTTCACCCCTCCACTTT. It specifies CASSVEGFSPLHF.

The chain combines TRBV14 with TRBJ1-1, with D unclear. The germline CDR1 and CDR2 sequences are SGHDN and FVKESK. The CDR3 covers 13 residues. V lost 0 bases and J lost 5, with 7 bases in between. The CDR3 region has the DNA TGTGCCAGCAGCCAAGATGGAGGTACTGAAGCTTTCTTT. Translated: CASSQDGGTEAFF. The full variable domain, in which reference TRBV14 and TRBJ1-1 provide the parts outside the CDR3, is EAGVTQFPSHSVIEKGQTVTLRCDPISGHDNLYWYRRVMGKEIKFLLHFVKESKQDESGMPNNRFLAERTGGTYSTLKVQPAELEDSGVYFCASSQDGGTEAFFGQGTRLTVV.

V gene TRBV28 combines with J gene TRBJ1-2; D is unclear. Trimming shortened V by 3 bases and J by 2 bases, and 25 bases separated the two germline ends. Germline V gives CDR1 MDHEN, CDR2 SYDVKM. CDR3 length equals 19 residues. CDR3 protein: CASSLRIIMDTTSNYGYTF. The CDR3 DNA is TGTGCCAGCAGTTTGAGAATAATCATGGATACTACCTCAAACTATGGCTACACCTTC.

This chain joins TRBV28 and TRBJ1-1; tentatively, D is TRBD1 (5 bases). The CDR3 loop spans 13 amino acids. Germline-derived CDR1 and CDR2 are MDHEN and SYDVKM. V was pared by 7 bases and J by 4 bases, with 13 bases between. The CDR3 coding sequence is TGTGCCAGCACCTGGGACGGGCCCACTGAAGCTTTCTTT. Protein product: CASTWDGPTEAFF. Looking up the rest from reference TRBV28 and TRBJ1-1 gives the full variable domain: DVKVTQSSRYLVKRTGEKVFLECVQDMDHENMFWYRQDPGLGLRLIYFSYDVKMKEKGDIPEGYSVSREKKERFSLILESASTNQTSMYLCASTWDGPTEAFFGQGTRLTVV.

J is TRBJ1-2 and V is TRBV5-1; D is undetermined. Germline-derived CDR1 and CDR2 are SGHRS and YFSETQ. The CDR3 runs to 12 residues. The V end was cut by 4 bases, the J end by 2 bases, with 6 bases between. CDR3 sequence reads: CASSGNNYGYTF. The CDR3 DNA reads as TGCGCCAGCAGCGGAAACAACTATGGCTACACCTTC.

The CDR3 reads CASSQVTGNSNQPQHF. For the CDR3, the DNA is TGCGCCAGCAGCCAAGTGACAGGGAATAGCAATCAGCCCCAGCATTTT. The chain couples TRBV4-1 to TRBJ1-5, with 7 bases matching TRBD1. The CDR3 has 16 residues. V trimming: 1 base; J trimming: 0 bases; junction bases outside the gene matches: 3. The germline gives CDR1 MGHRA, CDR2 YSYEKL.

The gene calls are TRBV4-1 and TRBJ2-7; a weak D match, TRBD1 (6 bases). Trimming cost V 3 bases and J 0 bases, with 9 bases left between them. This CDR3 spans 14 amino acids. CDR1 and CDR2 (germline): MGHRA, YSYEKL. CDR3 sequence: CASSHRQVSYEQYF. The CDR3 region has the DNA TGCGCCAGCAGCCATCGACAGGTCTCCTACGAGCAGTACTTC.

This clone was seen once. The rearrangement links TRBV7-9 to TRBJ1-1; D is perhaps TRBD1 (5 bases). Germline-derived CDR1 and CDR2 are SEHNR and FQNEAQ (reference sequence). Trimming stripped 5 bases from V and 11 bases from J, with 15 bases between. The length of the CDR3 is 12 residues. CDR3 sequence reads: CASSPQGVNAFF. The DNA for the CDR3 is TGTGCCAGCAGCCCCCAGGGAGTGAATGCTTTCTTT.

This sequence joins TRBV21-1 and TRBJ1-5. TRBV21-1 is noted as a pseudogene. CDR3 length equals 16 residues. The CDR3 sequence is CASSGPGRVPNQPQHF. The CDR3 bases are TGTGCCAGCAGCGGACCGGGCCGCGTACCCAATCAGCCCCAGCATTTT.

This chain connects TRBV25-1 to TRBJ1-2; possible D gene TRBD1, 6 bases. The CDR3 extends over 12 amino acids. Germline V gene sequence: CDR1 MGHDK, CDR2 SYGVNS. Trimming cost V 5 bases and J 6 bases, with 10 bases left between them. The CDR3 protein is CASSTGGHGYTF. The CDR3 nucleotides are TGTGCCAGCAGTACGGGGGGCCATGGCTACACCTTC.

The CDR3 reads CASSIGQGAYEQYF. CDR3 in DNA: TGTGCCAGCAGCATCGGACAGGGTGCATACGAGCAGTACTTC. The rearrangement links TRBV5-6 to TRBJ2-7, with 8 bases fitting TRBD1. J lost 4 bases, V lost 4 bases, and 7 bases had no gene match. From germline, CDR1 is SGHDT and CDR2 YYEEEE. This CDR3 has 14 residues.

About this clone: At one boundary the junction diverges from the germline segment, which might be a read error. The chain combines TRBV29-1 with TRBJ2-7, with D possibly TRBD1 on 6 matching bases. Germline CDR1 SQVTM, CDR2 ANQGSEA. The CDR3 sequence is 13 residues long. CDR3 sequence: CSAMSGTNYGQYF. The CDR3 bases are TGCAGCGCCATGTCCGGGACAAATTACGGGCAGTACTTC.

Judged by abundance, this clone is medium-sized. This chain links TRBV7-3 with TRBJ1-2; 9 nucleotides line up with TRBD1. Per germline, CDR1 SGHTA and CDR2 FQGTGA. The CDR3 sequence is 13 residues long. V was pared by 0 bases and J by 14 bases, with 7 bases of the junction left unmatched. The CDR3 sequence is CASSLTSGQGRTF. Here the CDR3 DNA reads TGTGCCAGCAGCTTAACGTCGGGACAGGGTAGGACCTTC. Full variable domain (outside the CDR3, taken from reference TRBV7-3 and TRBJ1-2): GAGVSQTPSNKVTEKGKYVELRCDPISGHTALYWYRQSLGQGPEFLIYFQGTGAADDSGLPNDRFFAVRPEGSVSTLKIQRTERGDSAVYLCASSLTSGQGRTFGSGTRLTVV.

This clone has a count of ten or more. V gene TRBV2 combines with J gene TRBJ1-3; D is unresolved. This CDR3 has 15 amino acids. V lost 7 bases, J lost 3 bases, and 16 bases lay in between. CDR1 is SNHLY, CDR2 FYNNEI, per germline. This chain's CDR3 is CASTPGRESGNTIYF. In DNA form, the CDR3 reads TGTGCCAGCACCCCCGGGCGGGAAAGTGGAAACACCATATATTTT.

The rearrangement links TRBV7-8 to TRBJ2-7; unclear D gene. CDR1 is SGHVS and CDR2 is FQNEAQ in the germline V gene. The CDR3 is made up of 12 amino acids. V lost 1 base and J lost 6, with 7 bases in between. The CDR3 sequence: CASSLDSREQYF. The CDR3 bases are TGTGCCAGCAGCTTAGACAGCCGCGAGCAGTACTTC. Supplemented by reference TRBV7-8 and TRBJ2-7, the full variable domain reads GAGVSQSPRYKVAKRGQDVALRCDPISGHVSLFWYQQALGQGPEFLTYFQNEAQLDKSGLPSDRFFAERPEGSVSTLKIQRTQQEDSAVYLCASSLDSREQYFGPGTRLTVT.

The chain links TRBV9 to TRBJ1-2, with D possibly TRBD1 on 6 matching bases. Trimming pared 3 bases from V and 6 bases from J, leaving 12 bases between. Germline CDR1 SGDLS, CDR2 YYNGEE. The CDR3 totals 13 residues. The CDR3 loop is CASSERGRHGYTF. The CDR3 nucleotides are TGTGCCAGCAGCGAAAGGGGGAGACATGGCTACACCTTC.

This rearrangement joins TRBV7-6 to TRBJ2-7; D ambiguous. Trimming left V 1 base short and J 4 bases short, with 5 bases between. CDR1 is SGHVS, CDR2 FNYEAQ, per germline. The CDR3 consists of 12 residues. The CDR3 reads CASSLDPYEQYF. The CDR3 DNA reads as TGTGCCAGCAGCTTAGACCCATACGAGCAGTACTTC.

V gene TRBV6-1 combines with J gene TRBJ1-2; a weak D match, TRBD1 (6 bases). V was trimmed by 0 bases and J by 4 bases, leaving 15 bases between them. The V gene's germline CDR1 is MNHNS and CDR2 SASEGT. This CDR3 has 16 amino acids. CDR3 amino acids: CASSEAPTGHVYGYTF. The CDR3 region has the DNA TGTGCCAGCAGTGAAGCCCCTACAGGGCACGTCTATGGCTACACCTTC.

This chain uses TRBV28 with TRBJ2-2, with D unclear. The CDR3 has 20 residues. The V end lost 3 bases, the J end lost 2 bases, and 25 bases lay between the germline ends. Germline V gives CDR1 MDHEN, CDR2 SYDVKM. The CDR3 coding sequence is TGTGCCAGCAGTTTTGAAACTCCAACGCCCTTTACATTAAACACCGGGGAGCTGTTTTTT. Its translation: CASSFETPTPFTLNTGELFF.

DNA of the CDR3: TGCAGTGGTCAGGAGAACTATGGCTACACCTTC. The encoded protein is CSGQENYGYTF. This chain uses TRBV20-1 with TRBJ1-2; D not certain. This CDR3 is 11 amino acids long. The V gene lost 7 bases and the J gene lost 2 bases, with 8 bases spanning the gap. Germline values: CDR1 DFQATT, CDR2 SNEGSKA (reference sequence).

This chain connects TRBV7-9 to TRBJ1-1, with 12 bases that match TRBD1. The V segment lost 5 bases and the J segment 11 bases; nucleotides outside the gene matches: 6. The CDR3 has 13 amino acids. Per germline, CDR1 SEHNR and CDR2 FQNEAQ (reference sequence). The DNA for the CDR3 is TGTGCCAGCAGCCCGGGACAGGGGGCGCAGGCTTTCTTT. It translates to CASSPGQGAQAFF.

The chain carries TRBV6-5 and TRBJ2-3; 8 nucleotides agree with TRBD2. V lost 0 bases and J lost 4; bases outside the gene matches: 6. CDR1 and CDR2 (germline): MNHEY, SVGAGI. The CDR3 is 16 amino acids. This CDR3 reads CASSYSRAGGSDTQYF. CDR3 sequence (DNA): TGTGCCAGCAGTTACTCGAGGGCGGGAGGCTCAGATACGCAGTATTTT.